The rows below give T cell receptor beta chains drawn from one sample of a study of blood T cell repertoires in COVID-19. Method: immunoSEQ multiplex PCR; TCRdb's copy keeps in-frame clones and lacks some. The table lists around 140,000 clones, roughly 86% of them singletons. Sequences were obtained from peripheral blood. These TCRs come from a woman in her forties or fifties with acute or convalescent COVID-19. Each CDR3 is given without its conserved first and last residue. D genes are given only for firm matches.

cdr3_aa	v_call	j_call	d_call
ASSITTANYGYT	TRBV19	TRBJ1-2	-
SVETTGGLNQPQH	TRBV29-1	TRBJ1-5	TRBD1
ASSPNWGQGNTEAF	TRBV3-1/TRBV3-2	TRBJ1-1	-
ASSLVDGTGGVNEQY	TRBV7-6	TRBJ2-7	TRBD1
ASRLTGSYGYT	TRBV28	TRBJ1-2	TRBD1
ASSFSYNEQF	TRBV7-9	TRBJ2-1	-
ASSRQGNYGYT	TRBV6-5	TRBJ1-2	TRBD1
ASSLARGLVEKLF	TRBV5-8	TRBJ1-4	-
ASRPPDGGTEAF	TRBV6-5	TRBJ1-1	-
ASSFGQELF	TRBV5-1	TRBJ2-2	-
AWDTGTSGPDTQY	TRBV30	TRBJ2-3	TRBD2
ASSLGWGQGARGANVLT	TRBV5-6	TRBJ2-6	TRBD1
ASSPRGDRALYEQY	TRBV18	TRBJ2-7	TRBD1
ARQVPGNTIY	TRBV11-3	TRBJ1-3	-
ASSYSSGVAYEQY	TRBV6-5	TRBJ2-7	-
ASSIPRGASNTEAF	TRBV19	TRBJ1-1	-
ASSSSTGWGSPLH	TRBV6-2/TRBV6-3	TRBJ1-6	TRBD1
ASTMGGGRLENIQY	TRBV19	TRBJ2-4	TRBD2
ASSDSSGGREQF	TRBV2	TRBJ2-1	TRBD2
ASAQRGTYEQY	TRBV2	TRBJ2-7	TRBD2
ASSPGLLYEQY	TRBV5-6	TRBJ2-7	-
ASSEPGFGYT	TRBV6-4	TRBJ1-2	-
ASSYLGQRYEQY	TRBV6-5	TRBJ2-7	TRBD1
ASSSGSTDTQY	TRBV12-3/TRBV12-4	TRBJ2-3	-
ASSLGTGDFYEQY	TRBV7-6	TRBJ2-7	TRBD1
ASSQEGRGYGYT	TRBV3-1/TRBV3-2	TRBJ1-2	-
ASSLVDSGDGYT	TRBV5-1	TRBJ1-2	-
ASSLGRGYTGELF	TRBV11-2	TRBJ2-2	-
ASSPIVAGELF	TRBV5-4	TRBJ2-2	-
ASSLFGSAQETQY	TRBV5-1	TRBJ2-5	-
ASSIKLAGSANEQF	TRBV19	TRBJ2-1	TRBD2
ASNRDILISGANVLT	TRBV10-2	TRBJ2-6	-
ASSVSASGTYNEQF	TRBV9	TRBJ2-1	-
SGGTSGRNEQY	TRBV29-1	TRBJ2-7	TRBD2
ASLRAQGHDTQY	TRBV6-4	TRBJ2-3	TRBD1
ASSPDRGEETQY	TRBV5-1	TRBJ2-5	TRBD1
ASTIRGGENEKLF	TRBV2	TRBJ1-4	-
ASSLGGLAGGYTYEQY	TRBV5-1	TRBJ2-7	TRBD2
ASSYRQGPGEQY	TRBV6-5	TRBJ2-7	TRBD1
ATSRGTGGGGTGYT	TRBV15	TRBJ1-2	-
ASSLKQGNYGYT	TRBV11-3	TRBJ1-2	TRBD1
ASSAYGETQY	TRBV12-3/TRBV12-4	TRBJ2-5	-
ASSITGDTYEQY	TRBV19	TRBJ2-7	TRBD1
ASTQGTSGRESY	TRBV6-5	TRBJ2-7	TRBD2
ASSLGAGGYSNEKLF	TRBV7-9	TRBJ1-4	TRBD1
ASSISGRANVGLREQY	TRBV19	TRBJ2-7	TRBD2